The rows below give T cell receptor beta chains drawn from one sample of a study of T-cell reconstitution after alpha-beta-depleted transplantation in children. TCRdb re-called the PCR reads with MiXCR, one entry per CDR3 protein. The data show 700,000 to 850,000 distinct CDR3 sequences, 15% to 20% seen once. This sample comprised PBMCs, mostly from graft donor cells, obtained 360 days after TCRalphabeta/CD19-depleted stem cell transplant. The receptors derive from a male patient aged 5 to 17 who had a stem cell transplant for acute lymphoblastic leukemia, so the T cells may come from the graft donor. The CDR3 runs from the conserved cysteine through the conserved F or W. A D gene is named only where the DNA matches it firmly. Clone size, where shown, is once, few, many, or a class for clones that have expanded.

TGTGCCAGCAGTTTAGCTCTGACAGGGGTTGGAAATTCACCCCTCCACTTT,CASSLALTGVGNSPLHF,TRBV12-3/TRBV12-4,TRBJ1-6,TRBD1,few
TGCGCCAGCAGCCAGGCTGGGGGACAGGGCTTGTATTTT,CASSQAGGQGLYF,TRBV5-1,TRBJ1-3,TRBD1,-
TGTGCCAGCAGCTCCAGCAGGGGAGTCTATGGCTACACCTTC,CASSSSRGVYGYTF,TRBV7-6,TRBJ1-2,-,-
TGTGCCAGCAGCCAAAAGACTAGCGCTAGCACAGATACGCAGTATTTT,CASSQKTSASTDTQYF,TRBV4-2,TRBJ2-3,TRBD2,-
TGCGCCAGCAGCTTGTCGACTAGCGCGCTCTACGAGCAGTACTTC,CASSLSTSALYEQYF,TRBV5-1,TRBJ2-7,TRBD2,-
TGTGCCACCAAGGGACTAGCGGACCACAATGAGCAGTTCTTC,CATKGLADHNEQFF,TRBV27,TRBJ2-1,TRBD2,many
TGCGCCAGCAGCCTCACCGGGACTAGCGGGAGGAGCCTCTACGAGCAGTACTTC,CASSLTGTSGRSLYEQYF,TRBV4-1,TRBJ2-7,TRBD2,-
TGTGCCAGCAGCCCGGGGAGATGGGACACCGGGGAGCTGTTTTTT,CASSPGRWDTGELFF,TRBV7-2,TRBJ2-2,-,few
TGCGCCAGCAGCCAAGATGCAAGTCAGATCTATGGCTACACCTTC,CASSQDASQIYGYTF,TRBV4-1,TRBJ1-2,-,-
TGTGCCAGCAGTCCCAGGGGGTCGGATGGCTACACCTTC,CASSPRGSDGYTF,TRBV6-1,TRBJ1-2,TRBD1,few
TGTGCCAGCAGCCACCGACTAGCGGGAGGGGCCTACGAGCAGTACTTC,CASSHRLAGGAYEQYF,TRBV4-2,TRBJ2-7,TRBD2,-
TGTGCCAGCTCACCGCTGACAGAGAACTATGGCTACACCTTC,CASSPLTENYGYTF,TRBV18,TRBJ1-2,-,-
TGTGCCAGCAGGCCGTTCGGGGAGCTGTTTTTT,CASRPFGELFF,TRBV7-9,TRBJ2-2,-,many
TGTGCCAGCAGCTTCCCGGGCCAAAACTACGAGCAGTACTTC,CASSFPGQNYEQYF,TRBV11-1,TRBJ2-7,-,few
TGTGCCAGCAGCCCCTATGGACAGGGAACGATTGACAATGAGCAGTTCTTC,CASSPYGQGTIDNEQFF,TRBV7-9,TRBJ2-1,TRBD1,few
TGTGCCAGCACCCAGCTTGGGGGGACCGGGGAGCTGTTTTTT,CASTQLGGTGELFF,TRBV5-6,TRBJ2-2,-,-
TGTGCCAGCAGCTTAGATCTACCAGGAACCTACGAGCAGTACTTC,CASSLDLPGTYEQYF,TRBV11-2,TRBJ2-7,-,-
TGCGCCAGCAGCACCGTTGCGGGGAATGCCTTAAATGAGCAGTTCTTC,CASSTVAGNALNEQFF,TRBV5-1,TRBJ2-1,-,-
TGCAGTGCGAGCCAGCTAGCGGGAGCCAATGAGCAGTTCTTC,CSASQLAGANEQFF,TRBV20-1,TRBJ2-1,TRBD2,-
TGTGCCAGCAGCCCCCAGGCGCGGATGAACACCGGGGAGCTGTTTTTT,CASSPQARMNTGELFF,TRBV7-8,TRBJ2-2,-,many
TGCAGTGCTAGCAATCCCCAGGCTCCCAAGCGTGGGGCCAACGTCCTGACTTTC,CSASNPQAPKRGANVLTF,TRBV20-1,TRBJ2-6,-,-
TGTGCCAGCAGCTTGACCTATGGGGCCAAAGACAATGAGCAGTTCTTC,CASSLTYGAKDNEQFF,TRBV7-8,TRBJ2-1,-,few
TGTGCCAGCAGCTTGGATCCAAGGGGTATATACGAGCAGTACTTC,CASSLDPRGIYEQYF,TRBV5-8,TRBJ2-7,-,-
TGCGCCAGCAGGATTAAGGGGGGGACGTACGAGCAGTACTTC,CASRIKGGTYEQYF,TRBV5-1,TRBJ2-7,-,few
TGTGCCAGCAGAAAAACAGGGGGCGTTTCCTACGAGCAGTACTTC,CASRKTGGVSYEQYF,TRBV7-2,TRBJ2-7,TRBD1,-
TGTGCCAGCAGCCCAGGGACAGGGTTCGATCAGCCCCAGCATTTT,CASSPGTGFDQPQHF,TRBV7-9,TRBJ1-5,TRBD1,few
TGTGCCAGCAGCTCGACAGATTACACTGAAGCTTTCTTT,CASSSTDYTEAFF,TRBV7-9,TRBJ1-1,-,-
TGTGCCAGCAGCCAACTTAACCCGGGACTAGCGGGACGCAATGAGCAGTTCTTC,CASSQLNPGLAGRNEQFF,TRBV3-1,TRBJ2-1,TRBD2,few
TGTGCCAGCAGCGTAGCTTTGGGTAACATCGGGGAGACCCAGTACTTC,CASSVALGNIGETQYF,TRBV9,TRBJ2-5,-,-
TGTGCCAGCCCCCCTAGCGGGAGCTTAGACAATGAGCAGTTCTTC,CASPPSGSLDNEQFF,TRBV2,TRBJ2-1,TRBD2,many
TGCGCCAGCAGCTTGGCCACCGGAGGAGCTGAAGCTTTCTTT,CASSLATGGAEAFF,TRBV5-1,TRBJ1-1,-,few
TGCAGCGGGGAGTCGGGGCTAAACACTGAAGCTTTCTTT,CSGESGLNTEAFF,TRBV29-1,TRBJ1-1,-,many
TGTGCCAGTAGCGCCCTAGATGATGAAAAACTGTTTTTT,CASSALDDEKLFF,TRBV19,TRBJ1-4,-,once
TGTGCCAGCAGCCCGCCCGGGACAGGGAGATCCTATGGCTACACCTTC,CASSPPGTGRSYGYTF,TRBV5-6,TRBJ1-2,TRBD1,-
TGCGCCAGCAGCTCCGGGCCAGGGAGCACAGATACGCAGTATTTT,CASSSGPGSTDTQYF,TRBV5-1,TRBJ2-3,-,-
TGTGCCAGCAGTTTTGGACAGGGGATGGTCCACAATGAGCAGTTCTTC,CASSFGQGMVHNEQFF,TRBV12-3/TRBV12-4,TRBJ2-1,TRBD1,many
TGTGCCAGCCGAGGGCCCTCCTCCTCCTACGAGCAGTACTTC,CASRGPSSSYEQYF,TRBV27,TRBJ2-7,-,few
TGTGCCAGCAGTTCCAACAATCAGCCCCAGCATTTT,CASSSNNQPQHF,TRBV27,TRBJ1-5,-,few
TGTGCCAGCAGCTTTAGGGGGACAGGTACCTACGAGCAGTACTTC,CASSFRGTGTYEQYF,TRBV5-6,TRBJ2-7,TRBD1,many
TGTGCCAGCAGTTCCACAGGGGGCCTAGGCAAAAACATTCAGTACTTC,CASSSTGGLGKNIQYF,TRBV12-3/TRBV12-4,TRBJ2-4,TRBD1,-
TGTGCCTGGACGGCGGGGCACACAGATACGCAGTATTTT,CAWTAGHTDTQYF,TRBV30,TRBJ2-3,-,few
TGTGCCAGCAGGTCCCGGACTAGCGGGATAGTCGAGCAGTACTTC,CASRSRTSGIVEQYF,TRBV12-3/TRBV12-4,TRBJ2-7,TRBD2,few
TGTGCCAGCAGCGTAGCTGGCAGCGGGAACTACGAGCAGTACTTC,CASSVAGSGNYEQYF,TRBV9,TRBJ2-7,TRBD2,many
TGTGCCAGCAGCCCTCGGACTAGCGGGATTTTCTACGAGCAGTACTTC,CASSPRTSGIFYEQYF,TRBV9,TRBJ2-7,TRBD2,many
TGTGCCAGCAGCTTAATGCGGGGGAACGCTGAGCAGTTCTTC,CASSLMRGNAEQFF,TRBV7-3,TRBJ2-1,TRBD2,-
TGTGCCAGCAGCTTAGTCGGGGTTCCCTCCTACAATGAGCAGTTCTTC,CASSLVGVPSYNEQFF,TRBV7-2,TRBJ2-1,-,-
TGTGCCACCAGTGATTTCAACACCGGGGAGCTGTTTTTT,CATSDFNTGELFF,TRBV24-1,TRBJ2-2,-,many
TGCGCCAGCAGCCAGAGTCCCGGGCTCCTCGGGTACAATGAGCAGTTCTTC,CASSQSPGLLGYNEQFF,TRBV4-1,TRBJ2-1,-,-
TGTGCCAGCTCACCACCGGGGGACAACGAGCAGTACTTC,CASSPPGDNEQYF,TRBV18,TRBJ2-7,-,once
TGTGCCACCAGTGATCAAGACAGTGCCGTTTCAGATACGCAGTATTTT,CATSDQDSAVSDTQYF,TRBV24-1,TRBJ2-3,-,-
TGCAGTGCTAGTGGGGGATGGGGGAGGGCCTACAATGAGCAGTTCTTC,CSASGGWGRAYNEQFF,TRBV20-1,TRBJ2-1,TRBD2,-
TGTGCCAGCAGTTTATCGGGGACAGGGTCCTACGAGCAGTACTTC,CASSLSGTGSYEQYF,TRBV5-1,TRBJ2-7,TRBD1,many
TGTGCCAGCAGCTTATTTCTAGCGGGAGGCGAGGAGACCCAGTACTTC,CASSLFLAGGEETQYF,TRBV7-6,TRBJ2-5,TRBD2,-
TGCAGCGTTGAACCTTACAGCCAGTCTCCCACCTTC,CSVEPYSQSPTF,TRBV29-1,TRBJ1-2,-,-